Listed here are 3 T cell receptor beta chains from one sample, sequenced in a study of shared clonotypes between healthy human individuals. Libraries were prepared by immunoSEQ multiplex PCR; TCRdb keeps only in-frame clonotypes and omits some of them. There are millions of clones in the sample; just over 90% occur only once, and 0.35% to 0.5% lies in the top ten. The specimen sequenced was naive CD4+ T cells from PBMCs. The subset is: CD45RA+ positively selected. These receptors were obtained from a man younger than 35 in good health. Some clones in this sample may be carry-over from other donors' samples.

The rearrangement joins TRBV28 to TRBJ1-2; the D gene is possibly TRBD1 (5 bases). The germline CDR1 and CDR2 sequences are MDHEN and SYDVKM. Trimming cost V 4 bases and J 8 bases, with 23 bases left between them. The CDR3 contains 16 residues. Here the CDR3 DNA reads TGTGCCAGCAGTTCCGATCCTACCCTAAAGAGGGGAGGCTACACCTTC. It yields the protein CASSSDPTLKRGGYTF.

The chain joins TRBV7-3 to TRBJ2-1; D not certain. CDR3 size: 13 residues. Trimming left V 2 bases short and J 5 bases short, with 7 bases between. Germline V gives CDR1 SGHTA, CDR2 FQGTGA. The CDR3 coding sequence is TGTGCCAGCAGCTTATATGCCAACAATGAGCAGTTCTTC. This codes for CASSLYANNEQFF.

J is TRBJ2-2 and V is TRBV7-8; 8 bases are a match to TRBD2. Germline V gene lookup returns CDR1 SGHVS and CDR2 FQNEAQ. The CDR3 contains 15 residues. V lost 0 bases to trimming and J lost 8 bases; unmatched junction nucleotides: 5. DNA of the CDR3: TGTGCCAGCAGCTTAGCGGGACTAGACGGAGGGGAGCTGTTTTTT. It yields the protein CASSLAGLDGGELFF.